This TCR beta chain was profiled in a study of regulatory T cells in long-lasting Graves disease. V was shortened by 7 bases and J by 3 bases, with 10 bases between the two germline ends. The CDR3 has 13 amino acids. The germline gives CDR1 MDHEN, CDR2 SYDVKM. Arm-PCR of CDR3 regions with iRepertoire HTBI primers generated TCR beta libraries. From the multiplex PCR reads, TCRdb called clonotypes with MiXCR, one entry per CDR3 protein. This table holds hundreds of thousands of distinct CDR3 sequences, around 21% found once. Time point denoted: persistent/refractory GD, antithyroid drugs over 5 years with positive TRAb. From PBMCs, RNA was extracted and then used to make the TCR library.

The receptor was isolated from a female donor with Graves disease. The chain employs TRBV28 and TRBJ2-1; D gene uncertain. Sequences were derived from peripheral blood mononuclear cells (PBMCs), sampled when the disease was refractory, from a patient treated with antithyroid drugs. CDR3 protein: CASTPAYYNEQFF. CDR3 nucleotides: TGTGCCAGCACCCCCGCCTACTACAATGAGCAGTTCTTC.